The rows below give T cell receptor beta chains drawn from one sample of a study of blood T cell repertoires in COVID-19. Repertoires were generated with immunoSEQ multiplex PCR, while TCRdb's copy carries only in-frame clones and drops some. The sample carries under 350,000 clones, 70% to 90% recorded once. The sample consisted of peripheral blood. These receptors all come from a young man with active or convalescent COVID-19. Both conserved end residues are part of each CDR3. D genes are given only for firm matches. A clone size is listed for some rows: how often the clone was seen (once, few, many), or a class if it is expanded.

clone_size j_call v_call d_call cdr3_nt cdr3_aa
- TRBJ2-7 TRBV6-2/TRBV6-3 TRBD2 TGTGCCAGCAGTTACTCGACCGGGGGAGGGGTCGAGCAGTACTTC CASSYSTGGGVEQYF
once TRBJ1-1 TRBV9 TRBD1 TGTGCCAGCAGCGGGGACAGGGAAAGGACTGAAGCTTTCTTT CASSGDRERTEAFF
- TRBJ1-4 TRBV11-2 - TGTGCCAGCAGCTTAGTAGGCAGGCCCAATGAAAAACTGTTTTTT CASSLVGRPNEKLFF
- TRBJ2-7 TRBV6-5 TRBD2 TGTGCGGCCGGCGGGAGGGTTCTGGAGCAGTACTTC CAAGGRVLEQYF
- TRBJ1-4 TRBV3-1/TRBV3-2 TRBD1 TGTGCCAGCAGCCGGAATGACCAGGGGGCTGTGACACTCTTT CASSRNDQGAVTLF
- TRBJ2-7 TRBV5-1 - TGCGCCAGCAGCCCCCAGGGGGGCCCCTACGAGCAGTACTTC CASSPQGGPYEQYF
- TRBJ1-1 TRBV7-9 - TGTGCCAGCAGCCAATTGGCGGCGTTATGGAACACTGAAGCTTTCTTT CASSQLAALWNTEAFF
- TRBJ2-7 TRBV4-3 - TGCGCCAGCAGCCAAGGCGCGGGCTACGAGCAGTACTTC CASSQGAGYEQYF
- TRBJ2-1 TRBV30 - TGTGCCTGGAGCCCCCCTAAACCTTACAATGAGCAGTTCTTC CAWSPPKPYNEQFF
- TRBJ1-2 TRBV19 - TGTGCCACTTCAAGAGGGGGGGGCGCGGGTGGCTACACCTTC CATSRGGGAGGYTF
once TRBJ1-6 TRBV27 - TGTGCCAGCAGTCTACAGGGAGATAATTCACCCCTCCACTTT CASSLQGDNSPLHF
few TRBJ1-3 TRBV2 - TGTGCCAGCCTAACCAGGGCCTCTGGAAACACCATATATTTT CASLTRASGNTIYF
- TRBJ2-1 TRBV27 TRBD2 TGTGCCAGCCAGAGCGGGGCCTACAATGAGCAGTTCTTC CASQSGAYNEQFF
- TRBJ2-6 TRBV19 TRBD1 TGTGCCAGTAGTCCTGGGGAAAGGGGGCGGTTCTCTGGGGCCAACGTCCTGACTTTC CASSPGERGRFSGANVLTF
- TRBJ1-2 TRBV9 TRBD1 TGTGCCAGCACCCCAGGAGGACAGGGGAGAGGGGGCTACACCTTC CASTPGGQGRGGYTF
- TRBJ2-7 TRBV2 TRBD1 TGTGCCAGCAGTTACCCCGGGACAGATAAGTACGAGCAGTACTTC CASSYPGTDKYEQYF
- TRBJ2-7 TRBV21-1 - TGTGCCATGACGGGGTTTGGGTACGAGCAGTACTTC CAMTGFGYEQYF
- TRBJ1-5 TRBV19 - TGTGCCAGTAGTAACGGCGCGGGCAATCAGCCCCAGCATTTT CASSNGAGNQPQHF
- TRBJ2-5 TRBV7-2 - TGTGCCAGCAGCCCAATCGCAGGGGAGACCCAGTACTTC CASSPIAGETQYF